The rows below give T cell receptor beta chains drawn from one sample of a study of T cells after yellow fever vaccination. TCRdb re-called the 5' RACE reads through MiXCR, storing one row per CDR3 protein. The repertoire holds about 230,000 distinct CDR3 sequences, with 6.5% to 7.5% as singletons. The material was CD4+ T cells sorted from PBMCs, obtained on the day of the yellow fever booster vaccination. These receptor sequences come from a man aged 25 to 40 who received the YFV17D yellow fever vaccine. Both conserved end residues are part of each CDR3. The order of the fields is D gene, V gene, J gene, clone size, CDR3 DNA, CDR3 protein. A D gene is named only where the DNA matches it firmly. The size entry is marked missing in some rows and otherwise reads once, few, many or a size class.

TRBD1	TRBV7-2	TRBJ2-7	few	TGTGCCAGCAGCTTACTCGGGACAGTTTTTGTGGAGCAGTACTTC	CASSLLGTVFVEQYF
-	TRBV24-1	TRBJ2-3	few	TGTGCCACCAGTGACCCGGGGCTCTTCACAGATACGCAGTATTTT	CATSDPGLFTDTQYF
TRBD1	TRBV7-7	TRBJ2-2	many	TGTGCCAGCAGCCAAAGACAGGGGGACACCGGGGAGCTGTTTTTT	CASSQRQGDTGELFF
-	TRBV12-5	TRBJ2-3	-	TGTGCTAGTGGTCTCCCGCTTAGCCCTCGGGATACGCAGTATTTT	CASGLPLSPRDTQYF
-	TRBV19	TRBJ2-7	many	TGTGCCAGTCGCCGGGACCGGCGGGACGAGCAGTACTTC	CASRRDRRDEQYF
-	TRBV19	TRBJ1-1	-	TGTGCCAGTAGTCATGACAGACCTGGGGACACTGAAGCTTTCTTT	CASSHDRPGDTEAFF
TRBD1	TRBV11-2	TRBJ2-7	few	TGTGCCAGCACCATCCGGGACAGGCCCTACGAGCAGTACTTC	CASTIRDRPYEQYF
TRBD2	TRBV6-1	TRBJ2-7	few	TGTGCCAGCCGAACCCCCAGCGGGGCAAGCTCCTACGAGCAGTACTTC	CASRTPSGASSYEQYF
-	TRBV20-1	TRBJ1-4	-	TGCAGTGCTAGAATTGGGGAAAAACTGTTTTTT	CSARIGEKLFF
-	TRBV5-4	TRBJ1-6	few	TGTGCCAGCAGCTTGTCCTACTCCTATAATTCACCCCTCCACTTT	CASSLSYSYNSPLHF
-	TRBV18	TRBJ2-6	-	TGTGCCAGCTCACAAGGGACTGATCTCTTCGGGGCCAACGTCCTGACTTTC	CASSQGTDLFGANVLTF
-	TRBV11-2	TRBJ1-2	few	TGTGCCAGCAGCTCTTCGGGGACCTTTGGCTACACCTTC	CASSSSGTFGYTF
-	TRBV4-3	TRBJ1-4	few	TGCGCCAGCAGCCAAGGCGCGGGAGCCATGGGGGTAAAACTGTTTTTT	CASSQGAGAMGVKLFF
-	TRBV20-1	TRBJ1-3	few	TGCAGTGTCCCCGGGAACTCTGGAAACACCATATATTTT	CSVPGNSGNTIYF
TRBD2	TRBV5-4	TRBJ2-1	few	TGTGCCAGCAGCTTGAGGAAGCGGGAGGGCCCTATTAGTTACAATGAGCAGTTCTTC	CASSLRKREGPISYNEQFF
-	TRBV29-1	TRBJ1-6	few	TGCAGCGCTAGGAGCTCCTATAATTCACCCCTCCACTTT	CSARSSYNSPLHF
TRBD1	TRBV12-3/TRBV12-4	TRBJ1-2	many	TGTGCCAGCAGTTTACTCGGGACAGGGGCGAAAGGCTACACCTTC	CASSLLGTGAKGYTF
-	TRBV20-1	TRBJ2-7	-	TGCAGTTCGGGGGCACGAAAACTAGTGTCCTACGAGCAGTACTTC	CSSGARKLVSYEQYF
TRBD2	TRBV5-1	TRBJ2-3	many	TGCGCCAGCACTAGACTAGCGGGAGGCGGTCGCACAGATACGCAGTATTTT	CASTRLAGGGRTDTQYF
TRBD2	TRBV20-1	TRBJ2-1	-	TGCAGTGCTCCCGGGGGGCTAATAGCGGGAGGGTACCTCAATGAGCAGTTCTTC	CSAPGGLIAGGYLNEQFF
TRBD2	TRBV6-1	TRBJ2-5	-	TGTGCCAGCAGTGAAGCCACCCTAGCGGGAGCTCGAGAGACCCAGTACTTC	CASSEATLAGARETQYF
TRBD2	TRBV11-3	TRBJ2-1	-	TGTGCCAGCAGCTTAGGAGCGGGAAACAATGAGCAGTTCTTC	CASSLGAGNNEQFF
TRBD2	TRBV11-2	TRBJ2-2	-	TGTGCCAGCAGCCGGAGGGCTAGCGGGAGGGCCGTGGCGACCGGGGAGCTGTTTTTT	CASSRRASGRAVATGELFF
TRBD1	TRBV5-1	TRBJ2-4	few	TGCGCCAGCAGCGCAGACGGACAGGGACAAAACATTCAGTACTTC	CASSADGQGQNIQYF
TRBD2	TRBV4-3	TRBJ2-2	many	TGCGCCAGCAGCCAAGAGGGACTAAGGGCCGGGGAGCTGTTTTTT	CASSQEGLRAGELFF
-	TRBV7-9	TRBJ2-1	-	TGTGCCAGCAGCTTCGGTGAACTGAGCTGGAATGAGCAGTTCTTC	CASSFGELSWNEQFF
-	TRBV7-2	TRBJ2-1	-	TGTGCCAGCAGCTTCTGGGGGCCTAGCTTGGAGGATGAGCAGTTCTTC	CASSFWGPSLEDEQFF
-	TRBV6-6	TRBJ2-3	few	TGTGCCACCCATAGAGGCACAGATACGCAGTATTTT	CATHRGTDTQYF
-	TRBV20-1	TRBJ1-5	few	TGCAGTGCTAACCAGGATCGGTATAGCAATCAGCCCCAGCATTTT	CSANQDRYSNQPQHF
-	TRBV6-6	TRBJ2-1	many	TGTGCCAGCGGCCGGACGAATGAGCAGTTCTTC	CASGRTNEQFF
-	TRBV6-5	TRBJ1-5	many	TGTGCCAGCAGTACGGGGTACCCCAACCAGCCCCAGCATTTT	CASSTGYPNQPQHF
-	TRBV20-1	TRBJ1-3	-	TGCAGTGCTAGAGATCCTAGGAACTCTGGAAACACCATATATTTT	CSARDPRNSGNTIYF
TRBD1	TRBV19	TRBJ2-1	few	TGTGCCAGTAGTCAGAACCGGGACAGGGTTATGGTCTTC	CASSQNRDRVMVF
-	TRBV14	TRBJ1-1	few	TGTGCCAGCAGCCCTTGGACGAGGGTAGCTTTCTTT	CASSPWTRVAFF
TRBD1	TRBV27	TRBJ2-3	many	TGTGCCAGCAGTTTAGAGGGGGACAGGCTGCAGTATTTT	CASSLEGDRLQYF
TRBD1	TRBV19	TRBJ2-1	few	TGTGCCAGTTCCCGACAGGGCCATGAGCAGTTCTTC	CASSRQGHEQFF
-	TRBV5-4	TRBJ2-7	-	TGTGCCAGCAGCTACGCACCTGGGGGGCGCCCCGAGCAGTACTTC	CASSYAPGGRPEQYF
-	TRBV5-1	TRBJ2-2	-	TGCGCCAGCTCCGAACTACCCGGCGGGGAGCTGTTTTTT	CASSELPGGELFF
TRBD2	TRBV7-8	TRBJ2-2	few	TGTGCCAGCAGCCCGAGGGGGACTAGGGATACCGGGGAGCTGTTTTTT	CASSPRGTRDTGELFF
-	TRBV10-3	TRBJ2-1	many	TGTGCCGCATCGGGGGAGGAGGACAATGAGCAGTTCTTC	CAASGEEDNEQFF
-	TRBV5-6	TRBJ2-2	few	TGTGCCAGCAGCTTAGGTCCTCTTGACACCGGGGAGCTGTTTTTT	CASSLGPLDTGELFF
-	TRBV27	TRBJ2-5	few	TGTGCCAGCAAAGCCTACTCACTGGCGGAGACCCAGTACTTC	CASKAYSLAETQYF
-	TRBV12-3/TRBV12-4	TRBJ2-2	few	TGTGCCAGCAGTGAAACAGGGTCCCCCGGGGAGCTGTTTTTT	CASSETGSPGELFF
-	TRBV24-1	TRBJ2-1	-	TGTGCCACCAGTGATTTTAATGAGCAGTTCTTC	CATSDFNEQFF
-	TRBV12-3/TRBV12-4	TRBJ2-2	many	TGTGCCAGCAGGCTAAGCGGGGAGCTGTTTTTT	CASRLSGELFF
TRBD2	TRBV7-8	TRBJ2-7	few	TGTGCCAGCAGCTTAGCGGGGGGGAGGTCCTACGAGCAGTACTTC	CASSLAGGRSYEQYF
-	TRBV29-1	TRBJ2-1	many	TGCAGCGTTGTGGTGGGTAGCTCCTACAATGAGCAGTTCTTC	CSVVVGSSYNEQFF
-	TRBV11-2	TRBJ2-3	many	TGTGCCAGCAGCTTAGGTCTTGGAGATACGCAGTATTTT	CASSLGLGDTQYF
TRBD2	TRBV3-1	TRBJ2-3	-	TGTGCCTGCAGCCAACCCGGGAGGGGGTCAGATACGCAGTATTTT	CACSQPGRGSDTQYF
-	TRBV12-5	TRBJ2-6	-	TGTGCTAGTGGCTCCAGGGGCGACCCCTCTGGGGCCAACGTCCTGACTTTC	CASGSRGDPSGANVLTF
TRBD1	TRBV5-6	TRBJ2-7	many	TGTGCCAGCAATCGGGACAGGGGTTCCTACGAGCAGTACTTC	CASNRDRGSYEQYF
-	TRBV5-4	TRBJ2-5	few	TGTGCCAGCAGCAGACATTGGAAAGCCCAAGAGACCCAGTACTTC	CASSRHWKAQETQYF
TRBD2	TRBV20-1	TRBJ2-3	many	TGCAGTGCTAGAGTTTTAACCGGACTAGTGAGTGGAGGAGATACGCAGTATTTT	CSARVLTGLVSGGDTQYF
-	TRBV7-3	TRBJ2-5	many	TGTGCCAGCAGTTCAGGGGTCCAAGAGACCCAGTACTTC	CASSSGVQETQYF
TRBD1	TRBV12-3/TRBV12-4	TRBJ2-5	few	TGTGCCAGCAGTCGACAGGGCCTCCCTCGGGAGACCCAGTACTTC	CASSRQGLPRETQYF
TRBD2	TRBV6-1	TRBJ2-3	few	TGTGCCAGCAGGCTAAGCGGGACTAGCCTTACAGATACGCAGTATTTT	CASRLSGTSLTDTQYF
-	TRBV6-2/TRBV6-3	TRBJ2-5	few	TGTGCCAGCAGTTCCTATCGAGCGGAGTGGGACGAGACCCAGTACTTC	CASSSYRAEWDETQYF
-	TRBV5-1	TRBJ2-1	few	TGCGCCAGCAGCACCCAGGGCCATGAGCAGTTCTTC	CASSTQGHEQFF
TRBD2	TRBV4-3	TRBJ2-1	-	TGCGCCAGCAGCCAAGCGATTGGTAGCGGGATGGATGAGCAGTTCTTC	CASSQAIGSGMDEQFF
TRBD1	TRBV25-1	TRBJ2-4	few	TGTGCCAGCACCAAGGGACAGGGGGGAGAAAACATTCAGTACTTC	CASTKGQGGENIQYF